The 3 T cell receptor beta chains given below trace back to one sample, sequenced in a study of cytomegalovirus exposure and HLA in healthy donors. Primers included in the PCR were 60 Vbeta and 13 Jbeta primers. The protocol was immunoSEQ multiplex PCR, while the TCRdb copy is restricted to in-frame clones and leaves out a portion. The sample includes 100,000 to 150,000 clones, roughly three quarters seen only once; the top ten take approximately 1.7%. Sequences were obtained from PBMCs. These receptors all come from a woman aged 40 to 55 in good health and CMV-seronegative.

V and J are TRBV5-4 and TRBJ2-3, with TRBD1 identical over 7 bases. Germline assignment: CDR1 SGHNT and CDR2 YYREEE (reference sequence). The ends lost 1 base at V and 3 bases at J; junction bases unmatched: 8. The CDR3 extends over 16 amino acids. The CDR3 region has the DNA TGTGCCAGCAGCTTGAACACGGGACAGTGGACAGATACGCAGTATTTT. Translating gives CASSLNTGQWTDTQYF. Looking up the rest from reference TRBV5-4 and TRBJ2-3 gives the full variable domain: ETGVTQSPTHLIKTRGQQVTLRCSSQSGHNTVSWYQQALGQGPQFIFQYYREEENGRGNFPPRFSGLQFPNYSSELNVNALELDDSALYLCASSLNTGQWTDTQYFGPGTRLTVL.

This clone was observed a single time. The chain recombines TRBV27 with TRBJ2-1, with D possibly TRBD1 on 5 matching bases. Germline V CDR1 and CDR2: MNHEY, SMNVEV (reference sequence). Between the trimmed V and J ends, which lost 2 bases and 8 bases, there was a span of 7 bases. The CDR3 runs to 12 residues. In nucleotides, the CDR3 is TGTGCCAGCAGTTTACAGGGCGATGAGCAGTTCTTC. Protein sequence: CASSLQGDEQFF.

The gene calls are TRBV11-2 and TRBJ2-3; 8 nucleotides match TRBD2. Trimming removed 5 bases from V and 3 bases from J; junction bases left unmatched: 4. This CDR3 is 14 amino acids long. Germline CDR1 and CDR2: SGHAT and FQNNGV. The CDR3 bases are TGTGCCAGCAGCCGGTCTAGCGGGACAGATACGCAGTATTTT. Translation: CASSRSSGTDTQYF.